Presented here are 20 T cell receptor beta chains from one specimen sequenced in a study of regulatory T cells in long-lasting Graves disease. Through Arm-PCR of CDR3 regions and iRepertoire HTBI primers, TCR beta libraries were built. TCRdb used MiXCR to reprocess the multiplex PCR reads, holding one entry per CDR3 protein. Of 400,000 to 500,000 distinct CDR3 sequences listed, 16% are singletons. Time point meaning: newly diagnosed GD, antithyroid drugs for less than 3 months. Construction of the TCR library relied on RNA isolated from PBMCs. The same sample was also studied in work on T cells in Graves' hyperthyroidism and ophthalmopathy.

The sequencing here drew on peripheral blood mononuclear cells (PBMCs), taken at new diagnosis, from a patient treated with antithyroid drugs. The receptors stem from a woman under 30 with Graves disease.

This clonotype appeared a few times. The chain employs TRBV20-1 and TRBJ2-2; D uncertain. The CDR3 spans 13 residues. V lost 4 bases to trimming and J lost 6 bases, with 12 bases between them. Germline assignment: CDR1 DFQATT and CDR2 SNEGSKA (reference sequence). The CDR3 DNA follows: TGCAGTGCTATGTCTCCTAGGGCCGGGGAGCTGTTTTTT. Amino acids: CSAMSPRAGELFF.

This chain joins TRBV11-2 and TRBJ1-3; no reliable D call. Germline V gene data show CDR1 as SGHAT and CDR2 as FQNNGV. Between the trimmed V and J ends, which lost 5 bases and 4 bases, there was a span of 15 bases. The CDR3 sequence is 15 residues long. The CDR3 spells CASSPSSLAGNTIYF. The CDR3, as DNA: TGTGCCAGCAGCCCATCAAGTCTCGCGGGAAACACCATATATTTT.

The sample holds a few counts of this clonotype. This chain links TRBV27 with TRBJ1-3; no reliable D call. The CDR3 extends over 10 amino acids. The V end lost 10 bases, the J end lost 4 bases, and 5 bases lay between the germline ends. Germline lookup yields CDR1 MNHEY and CDR2 SMNVEV (reference sequence). CDR3 nucleotide sequence: TGTGCCACCCTGGGAAACACCATATATTTT. Translation gives CATLGNTIYF.

This clonotype has at least ten counts. The genes are TRBV12-3 or TRBV12-4 and TRBJ1-6; the match to TRBD1 covers 7 bases. Trimming at V came to 4 bases and at J to 9 bases, leaving 3 bases not matched to a gene. The CDR3 is made up of 13 amino acids. CDR3 loop: CASSYGTVSPLHF. CDR3 in DNA: TGTGCCAGCAGTTATGGGACAGTTTCACCCCTCCACTTT.

This clonotype occurred many times. The chain has TRBV7-2 and TRBJ2-5; D ambiguous. Deletions cut 1 base from V and 5 bases from J, with 8 bases between. This CDR3 is 13 amino acids long. In germline, CDR1 is SGHTA, CDR2 FQGNSA. Here the CDR3 reads CASSLVFVETQYF. CDR3 sequence (DNA): TGTGCCAGCAGCTTAGTGTTTGTGGAGACCCAGTACTTC.

On this clonotype itself: At one boundary the junction diverges from the germline segment, which might be a read error. The chain uses TRBV12-3 or TRBV12-4 and TRBJ2-5; 9 positions agree with TRBD1. The CDR3 has 15 residues. CDR3 DNA sequence: TGTGCCAGCAGCCTAACAGGGGGCGCATGGGAGACCCAGCACTTC. Translated, it gives CASSLTGGAWETQHF.

This clonotype appeared many times. The chain uses TRBV20-1 and TRBJ2-3; D not certain. The CDR3 runs to 15 residues. V was cut by 0 bases and J by 2 bases, with 12 bases left in between. Germline values: CDR1 DFQATT, CDR2 SNEGSKA (reference sequence). The chain's CDR3 is CSARDRWGNTDTQYF. In DNA form, the CDR3 reads TGCAGTGCTAGAGATAGGTGGGGAAACACAGATACGCAGTATTTT.

This clonotype was seen ten or more times. The chain carries TRBV3-1 and TRBJ1-2; tentative D call: TRBD1 (5 bases). The CDR3 runs 15 residues. Germline values: CDR1 LGHDT, CDR2 YNNKEL (reference sequence). V was shortened by 2 bases and J by 7 bases, with 17 bases between the two germline ends. The CDR3 reads CASSQRHRDSVGYTF. The CDR3, as DNA: TGTGCCAGCAGCCAAAGACACCGGGACTCGGTTGGCTACACCTTC.

The sample holds a few counts of this clonotype. The chain carries TRBV20-1 and TRBJ2-1; 12 bases align to TRBD2. V trimming: 5 bases; J trimming: 7 bases; junction bases outside the gene matches: 6. This CDR3 region has 14 residues. Germline lookup yields CDR1 DFQATT and CDR2 SNEGSKA (reference sequence). For the CDR3, the DNA is TGCAGTGCTTTTACTAGCGGGAGGAAAAATGAGCAGTTCTTC. Its protein is CSAFTSGRKNEQFF.

This clonotype was observed many times. V usage is TRBV24-1 and J usage is TRBJ2-7, with 7 nucleotides matching TRBD1. This CDR3 region has 14 residues. V lost 5 bases, J lost 5 bases, and 8 bases stayed unmatched. CDR1 KGHDR and CDR2 SFDVKD come from the germline V gene. DNA of the CDR3: TGTGCCACCAGTGGCCCTGGGACAGTTGACGAGCAGTACTTC. It encodes CATSGPGTVDEQYF.

This clonotype was picked up many times. This chain uses TRBV7-9 with TRBJ2-5; D is possibly TRBD2 (5 bases). CDR1 is SEHNR and CDR2 is FQNEAQ in the germline V gene (reference sequence). V gave up 0 bases and J gave up 5 bases, with 16 bases separating them. CDR3 size: 16 residues. The CDR3: CASSLALRSGRETQYF. For the CDR3, the DNA is TGTGCCAGCAGCTTAGCGCTCCGGAGCGGACGGGAGACCCAGTACTTC.

This clonotype was recorded a few times. This may stem from a read error, because a much larger clone lies one nucleotide away. The chain uses TRBV28 and TRBJ2-1; the match to TRBD1 covers 7 bases. CDR1 is MDHEN, CDR2 SYDVKM, per germline. Unmatched junction bases numbered 10, after V lost 4 bases and J lost 10 bases. This CDR3 region has 14 residues. The CDR3 spells CASSSTGISYEQFF. Written as DNA, the CDR3 is TGTGCCAGCAGTTCGACAGGGATCTCCTACGAGCAGTTCTTC.

At least ten counts were recorded for this clonotype. The chain links TRBV20-1 to TRBJ2-3; 7 nucleotides align to TRBD2. CDR1 is DFQATT, CDR2 SNEGSKA, per germline (reference sequence). V lost 5 bases and J lost 2; bases outside the gene matches: 10. The CDR3 loop spans 15 amino acids. CDR3 protein: CSAPSGKGPTDTQYF. Here the CDR3 DNA reads TGCAGTGCTCCCAGCGGGAAGGGGCCCACAGATACGCAGTATTTT.

This clonotype was recorded at least ten times. The genes are TRBV10-3 and TRBJ2-1; possible D gene TRBD2, 9 bases. Deletions cut 6 bases from V and 6 bases from J, with 42 bases between. CDR1 ENHRY and CDR2 SYGVKD come from the germline V gene. The CDR3 is made up of 23 amino acids. The CDR3, as DNA: TGTGCCATCAGCCTTCCGACAGGGGATGCGGCTAGCGGGACTTTCAAGGGGAGCAATGAGCAGTTCTTC. Its protein product is CAISLPTGDAASGTFKGSNEQFF.

This clonotype was recorded at least ten times. V and J are TRBV28 and TRBJ2-3; D ambiguous. Trimming left V 3 bases short and J 9 bases short, with 13 bases between. The CDR3 has 13 residues. CDR1 is MDHEN, CDR2 SYDVKM, per germline. The chain's CDR3 is CASSLLPTTTQYF. CDR3 coding DNA: TGTGCCAGCAGTTTGTTGCCTACTACCACGCAGTATTTT.

As concerns this clonotype: Only one base separates this from a far larger clonotype, so it likely reflects a read error. The chain couples TRBV13 to TRBJ2-7; 7 bases fit TRBD1. Germline CDR1 reads PRHDT; CDR2 reads FYEKMQ (reference sequence). The CDR3 runs to 16 residues. V was pared by 6 bases and J by 6 bases, with 17 bases of the junction left unmatched. CDR3 sequence (DNA): TGTGCCAGCAGTCCTCGCGGCAAAACAGGGGAGCTCGAGCAGTACTTC. Amino acid sequence: CASSPRGKTGELEQYF.

This clonotype was detected only a few times. An end of the junction differs from the germline gene, which may be a read error. The chain couples TRBV6-2 or TRBV6-3 to TRBJ2-3; D tentatively fits TRBD1 or TRBD2 (6 bases each). Germline V gives CDR1 MNHEY, CDR2 SVGEGT. The CDR3 covers 19 residues. In DNA, the CDR3 is TGTACCAGCAGTTACTCGGTGACGGGGGCTACGTTGTTGACAGATACGCAGTATTTT. This gives the protein CTSSYSVTGATLLTDTQYF.

This clonotype showed up many times. This chain joins TRBV7-9 and TRBJ2-3; D is uncertain. V shed 3 bases and J shed 3 bases, with 10 bases lying between them. The V gene's germline CDR1 is SEHNR and CDR2 FQNEAQ (reference sequence). This CDR3 contains 14 residues. CDR3 protein: CASSLVARTDTQYF. DNA of the CDR3: TGTGCCAGCAGCTTGGTAGCCCGGACAGATACGCAGTATTTT.

The V gene is TRBV4-3, the J gene TRBJ2-2; 8 nucleotides align to TRBD1. Per the germline V gene, CDR1 is LGHNA and CDR2 is YSLEER. V shed 0 bases, J shed 7 bases, and the junction held 1 base outside the gene matches. The CDR3 is 14 amino acids. The CDR3 loop is CASSQDRGLGELFF. CDR3 DNA sequence: TGCGCCAGCAGCCAAGACAGGGGGCTCGGGGAGCTGTTTTTT.

The chain joins TRBV19 to TRBJ2-7; 7 bases are shared with TRBD1. Trimming removed 4 bases from V and 3 bases from J; junction bases left unmatched: 6. Germline V lookup: CDR1 LNHDA, CDR2 SQIVND (reference sequence). CDR3 length equals 14 residues. CDR3 DNA sequence: TGTGCCAGTAGTACCCCGGGACAGAACTACGAGCAGTACTTC. It codes for CASSTPGQNYEQYF.